This T cell receptor (beta chain) was captured by sequencing in a study of shared clonotypes between healthy human individuals. V shed 4 bases and J 0 bases; nucleotides not matched to a gene: 6. The length of the CDR3 is 15 residues. Looked up from germline, CDR1 is SQVTM and CDR2 is ANQGSEA. Using immunoSEQ multiplex PCR, the repertoire was profiled, and TCRdb retains in-frame clones only, with some absent. The sample lists 630,000 or so clones, roughly 98% seen once, with approximately 0.3% in the top ten. Naive CD8 cells lacked CD45RO and underwent positive selection for CCR7, leaving out terminally differentiated effector memory CD45RA+ cells.

The source of this sequence is a man aged 25-45 years in good health. The chain employs TRBV29-1 and TRBJ2-7; 10 nucleotides match TRBD2. Specimen: naive CD8+ T cells sorted from blood. CDR3 in amino acids: CSVVLSGRASYEQYF. CDR3 DNA: TGCAGCGTTGTATTAAGCGGGAGGGCCTCCTACGAGCAGTACTTC.